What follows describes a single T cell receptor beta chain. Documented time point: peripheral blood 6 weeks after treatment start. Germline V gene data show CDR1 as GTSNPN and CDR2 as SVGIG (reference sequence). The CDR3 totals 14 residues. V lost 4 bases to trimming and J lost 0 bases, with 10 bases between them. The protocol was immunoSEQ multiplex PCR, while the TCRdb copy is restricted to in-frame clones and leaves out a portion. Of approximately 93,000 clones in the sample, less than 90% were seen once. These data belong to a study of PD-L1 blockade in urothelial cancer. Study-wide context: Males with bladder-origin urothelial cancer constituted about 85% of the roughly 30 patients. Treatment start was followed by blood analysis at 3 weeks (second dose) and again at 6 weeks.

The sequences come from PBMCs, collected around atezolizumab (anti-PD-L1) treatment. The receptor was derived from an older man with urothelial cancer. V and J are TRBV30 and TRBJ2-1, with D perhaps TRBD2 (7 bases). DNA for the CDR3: TGTGCCTGGAATAGGGGGGGCTCCTACAATGAGCAGTTCTTC. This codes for CAWNRGGSYNEQFF.